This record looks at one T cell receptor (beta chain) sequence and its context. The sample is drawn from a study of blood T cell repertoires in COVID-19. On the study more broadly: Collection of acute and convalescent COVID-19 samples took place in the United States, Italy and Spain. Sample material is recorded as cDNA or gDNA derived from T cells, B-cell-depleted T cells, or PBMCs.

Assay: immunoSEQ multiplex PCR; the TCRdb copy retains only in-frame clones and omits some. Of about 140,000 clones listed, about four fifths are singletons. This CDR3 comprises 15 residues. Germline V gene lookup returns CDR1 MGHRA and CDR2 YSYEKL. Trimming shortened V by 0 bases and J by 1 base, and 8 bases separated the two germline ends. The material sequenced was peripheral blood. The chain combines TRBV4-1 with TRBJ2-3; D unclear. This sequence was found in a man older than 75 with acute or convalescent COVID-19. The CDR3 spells CASSQEGVGTDTQYF. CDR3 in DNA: TGCGCCAGCAGCCAAGAAGGAGTGGGCACAGATACGCAGTATTTT.